The clone carrying this TCR beta chain turned up a few times. This entry comes from a study of blood T cell repertoires in COVID-19. The assay was immunoSEQ multiplex PCR, and TCRdb's table has in-frame clones only and misses some. The data show 200,000 to 250,000 clones, with 82% seen just once and about 3.7% held by the top ten. The CDR3 is made up of 16 amino acids. Losses at the gene ends were 1 base for V and 5 bases for J; bases not matched to a gene: 9. In germline, CDR1 is SGHVS, CDR2 FNYEAQ. This clonotype was sampled from a woman aged 55-69 years who had recovered from COVID-19. V usage is TRBV7-6 and J usage is TRBJ2-7, with 9 bases that match TRBD1. Sequencing was performed on PBMCs or T cells enriched from blood (not recorded which). The CDR3: CASSLVPGTGHNEQYF. The CDR3 nucleotides read TGTGCCAGCAGCTTAGTCCCCGGGACAGGGCACAACGAGCAGTACTTC.